The entry below describes one T cell receptor (beta chain). This record comes from a study of cytomegalovirus exposure and HLA in healthy donors. From germline, CDR1 is MRHNA and CDR2 SNTAGT. The CDR3 runs 20 residues. Germline trimming cut 8 bases from V and 3 bases from J; bases unmatched to any gene: 27. The assay was immunoSEQ multiplex PCR, and TCRdb's table has in-frame clones only and misses some. Of 60,000 to 90,000 clones in the sample, roughly 92% were seen once. Sample: PBMCs. The source is a woman between 18 and 29 years old in good health and CMV-seronegative. This chain links TRBV6-4 with TRBJ2-5; TRBD2 matches at 7 bases. In DNA form, the CDR3 reads TGTGCCAGCCTCCCCCTGTGTTGGACTAGAGGCTGGCGCTCCAAAGAGACCCAGTACTTC. Translation gives CASLPLCWTRGWRSKETQYF.